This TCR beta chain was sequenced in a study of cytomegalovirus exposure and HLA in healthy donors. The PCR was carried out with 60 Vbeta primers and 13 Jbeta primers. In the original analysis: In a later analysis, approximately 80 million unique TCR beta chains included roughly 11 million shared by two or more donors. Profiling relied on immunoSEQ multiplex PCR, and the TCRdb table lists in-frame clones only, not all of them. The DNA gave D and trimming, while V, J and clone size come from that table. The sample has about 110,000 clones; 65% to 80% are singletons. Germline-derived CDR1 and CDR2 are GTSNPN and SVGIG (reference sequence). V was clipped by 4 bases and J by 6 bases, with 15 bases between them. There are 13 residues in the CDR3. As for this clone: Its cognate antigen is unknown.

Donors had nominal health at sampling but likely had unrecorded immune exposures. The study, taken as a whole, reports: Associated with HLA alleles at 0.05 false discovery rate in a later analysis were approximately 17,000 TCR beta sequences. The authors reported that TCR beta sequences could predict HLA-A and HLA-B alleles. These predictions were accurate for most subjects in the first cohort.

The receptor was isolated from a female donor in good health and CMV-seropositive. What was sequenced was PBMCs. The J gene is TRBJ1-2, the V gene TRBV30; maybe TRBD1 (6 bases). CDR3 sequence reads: CAWTLGGGHGYTF. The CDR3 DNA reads TGTGCCTGGACCCTAGGTGGGGGCCATGGCTACACCTTC. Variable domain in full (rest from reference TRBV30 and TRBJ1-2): SQTIHQWPATLVQPVGSPLSLECTVEGTSNPNLYWYRQAAGRGLQLLFYSVGIGQISSEVPQNLSASRPQDRQFILSSKKLLLSDSGFYLCAWTLGGGHGYTFGSGTRLTVV.